The 27 T cell receptor beta chains below come from one sample, sequenced in a study of blood T cell repertoires in COVID-19. TCRdb keeps only in-frame clones here, not all; method: immunoSEQ multiplex PCR. The top ten hold around 5% of the sample, which has more than 50,000 clones, roughly 89% seen once. The specimen sequenced was peripheral blood. The receptors stem from a man between 60 and 75 years old with active COVID-19.

This chain joins TRBV28 and TRBJ2-3; D remains unclear. The V gene's germline CDR1 is MDHEN and CDR2 SYDVKM. V lost 3 bases, J lost 2 bases, and 3 bases lay in between. CDR3 length: 12 residues. The CDR3 nucleotides are TGTGCCAGCAGTTTCTCCACAGATACGCAGTATTTT. Translated, it gives CASSFSTDTQYF.

The V gene is TRBV28, the J gene TRBJ2-1; possible D gene TRBD1, 5 bases. Trimming removed 8 bases at V and 12 bases at J, with 26 bases between. The germline CDR1 and CDR2 sequences are MDHEN and SYDVKM. The CDR3 consists of 15 residues. This CDR3 is CASGTLSRAPFSQFF. For the CDR3, the DNA is TGTGCCAGCGGAACCCTGTCCAGGGCCCCGTTTTCGCAGTTCTTC.

The chain joins TRBV29-1 to TRBJ2-1, with TRBD2 as a possible D gene (5 bases). Germline lookup yields CDR1 SQVTM and CDR2 ANQGSEA. This CDR3 has 10 amino acids. Trimming shortened V by 4 bases and J by 14 bases, and 12 bases separated the two germline ends. The CDR3 reads CSVGERTEFF. As DNA, the CDR3 is TGCAGCGTTGGGGAGAGGACGGAGTTCTTC.

The V call is TRBV27, the J call TRBJ1-2, with D unclear. The CDR3 is made up of 13 amino acids. V lost 3 bases and J lost 8, with 13 bases in between. The germline V gene encodes CDR1 MNHEY and CDR2 SMNVEV (reference sequence). CDR3 DNA: TGTGCCAGCAGTTTCAGCGCGGGTCGAGGCTACACCTTC. Translated: CASSFSAGRGYTF.

The chain employs TRBV28 and TRBJ1-2; 7 nucleotides match TRBD1. After removal of 6 bases from V and 8 bases from J, the junction contained 9 bases not matched to a gene. CDR1 is MDHEN, CDR2 SYDVKM, per germline. The CDR3 extends over 13 amino acids. In DNA, the CDR3 is TGTGCCAGCAGATATACCGGACAGGCGGGCTACACCTTC. Protein sequence: CASRYTGQAGYTF.

V is TRBV5-1 and J is TRBJ2-5, with 7 bases matching TRBD2. CDR1 is SGHRS and CDR2 is YFSETQ in the germline V gene. The CDR3 covers 15 residues. With 4 bases clipped from V and 3 bases from J, the junction kept 9 bases outside the gene matches. Written as DNA, the CDR3 is TGCGCCAGCAGCCGAACCGGGACTACCGAAGAGACCCAGTACTTC. Its protein is CASSRTGTTEETQYF.

V gene TRBV5-1 combines with J gene TRBJ1-6; the match to TRBD1 covers 8 bases. CDR3 length: 14 residues. V dropped 0 bases and J dropped 13; count of bases not matched to a gene: 6. Germline loops: CDR1 SGHRS, CDR2 YFSETQ. The CDR3 spells CASSLGTGSLPLHF. The CDR3 nucleotides read TGCGCCAGCAGCTTGGGGACAGGGAGTCTCCCCCTCCACTTT.

The V call is TRBV25-1, the J call TRBJ1-4; maybe TRBD1 (6 bases). The CDR3 contains 15 residues. Trimming stripped 5 bases from V and 7 bases from J, with 17 bases between. Germline CDR1 is MGHDK and CDR2 is SYGVNS. The CDR3 nucleotides read TGTGCCAGCAGTCAGATCGTGACAGGAGCTGAAAAACTGTTTTTT. It translates to CASSQIVTGAEKLFF. The full variable domain, in which reference TRBV25-1 and TRBJ1-4 provide the parts outside the CDR3, is EADIYQTPRYLVIGTGKKITLECSQTMGHDKMYWYQQDPGMELHLIHYSYGVNSTEKGDLSSESTVSRIRTEHFPLTLESARPSHTSQYLCASSQIVTGAEKLFFGSGTQLSVL.

V and J are TRBV5-4 and TRBJ2-1; maybe TRBD2 (6 bases). Looked up from germline, CDR1 is SGHNT and CDR2 is YYREEE (reference sequence). The CDR3 runs 14 residues. V was trimmed by 0 bases and J by 7 bases, leaving 11 bases between them. As DNA, the CDR3 is TGTGCCAGCAGCTTGGGACTCGGGACTAATGAGCAGTTCTTC. Amino acid sequence: CASSLGLGTNEQFF.

J is TRBJ2-7 and V is TRBV20-1, with a weak D call TRBD2 (5 bases). V shed 8 bases and J shed 5 bases, with 13 bases lying between them. This CDR3 contains 11 residues. Looked up from germline, CDR1 is DFQATT and CDR2 is SNEGSKA (reference sequence). This CDR3 reads CSMQRVHEQYF. The CDR3 coding sequence is TGCAGTATGCAGAGGGTCCACGAGCAGTACTTC.

V gene TRBV5-1 combines with J gene TRBJ2-3; TRBD2 might be the D (6 bases). Germline lookup yields CDR1 SGHRS and CDR2 YFSETQ. Trimming left V 4 bases short and J 6 bases short, with 15 bases between. There are 14 residues in the CDR3. CDR3 sequence reads: CASSQGLQPDTQYF. CDR3 DNA sequence: TGCGCCAGCAGCCAGGGACTCCAGCCGGATACGCAGTATTTT. The full variable domain, with the rest looked up from reference TRBV5-1 and TRBJ2-3, is KAGVTQTPRYLIKTRGQQVTLSCSPISGHRSVSWYQQTPGQGLQFLFEYFSETQRNKGNFPGRFSGRQFSNSRSEMNVSTLELGDSALYLCASSQGLQPDTQYFGPGTRLTVL.

The gene calls are TRBV25-1 and TRBJ2-5, with 13 bases matching TRBD2. With V trimmed by 4 bases and J by 6 bases, 11 bases remained unmatched. The CDR3 runs to 17 residues. The germline V gene has CDR1 MGHDK and CDR2 SYGVNS. CDR3 sequence: CASSGSTSGRVGKTQYF. The CDR3 DNA reads TGTGCCAGCAGTGGTAGTACTAGCGGGAGGGTGGGTAAGACCCAGTACTTC. Full variable domain (outside the CDR3, taken from reference TRBV25-1 and TRBJ2-5): EADIYQTPRYLVIGTGKKITLECSQTMGHDKMYWYQQDPGMELHLIHYSYGVNSTEKGDLSSESTVSRIRTEHFPLTLESARPSHTSQYLCASSGSTSGRVGKTQYFGPGTRLLVL.

The chain joins TRBV7-3 to TRBJ2-7; 7 bases are a match to TRBD2. This CDR3 has 14 residues. The trim removed 4 bases at V and 6 bases at J, leaving 9 bases unmatched. CDR1 is SGHTA, CDR2 FQGTGA, per germline. The CDR3 region is CASSSGTGEGEQYF. CDR3 in DNA: TGTGCCAGCAGCTCCGGGACGGGGGAGGGCGAGCAGTACTTC.

The gene calls are TRBV19 and TRBJ2-1; 12 positions match TRBD2. Germline CDR1 and CDR2: LNHDA and SQIVND (reference sequence). Trimming took 7 bases from V and 4 from J; bases not matched to a gene: 17. CDR3 length equals 19 residues. Here the CDR3 reads CASTLRLAGAFGGYNEQFF. CDR3 DNA sequence: TGTGCCAGTACCCTTAGACTAGCGGGAGCTTTCGGGGGATACAATGAGCAGTTCTTC.

V gene TRBV4-3 combines with J gene TRBJ2-1; TRBD2 aligns across 9 bases. The CDR3 is 18 amino acids. V dropped 3 bases and J dropped 8; count of bases not matched to a gene: 17. CDR1 is LGHNA, CDR2 YSLEER, per germline. The CDR3 DNA follows: TGCGCCAGCAGCCAGGGGGGGGACCGGCTAGCGGGAAAGCATGAGCAGTTCTTC. Protein: CASSQGGDRLAGKHEQFF.

This chain's CDR3 is CASSPPVGAYNEQFF. The DNA of the CDR3 is TGTGCCAGCTCACCACCGGTCGGGGCCTACAATGAGCAGTTCTTC. The chain uses TRBV18 and TRBJ2-1; a possible D gene is TRBD2 (5 bases). With 0 bases removed from V and 2 bases from J, the gap between germline ends came to 8 bases. Per the germline V gene, CDR1 is KGHSH and CDR2 is LQKENI. The CDR3 totals 15 residues. Variable domain in full (rest from reference TRBV18 and TRBJ2-1): NAGVMQNPRHLVRRRGQEARLRCSPMKGHSHVYWYRQLPEEGLKFMVYLQKENIIDESGMPKERFSAEFPKEGPSILRIQQVVRGDSAAYFCASSPPVGAYNEQFFGPGTRLTVL.

The chain employs TRBV3-1 (or the pseudogene TRBV3-2) and TRBJ2-7, with TRBD1 matching 9 bases. Germline trimming cut 4 bases from V and 3 bases from J; bases unmatched to any gene: 7. CDR1 LGHDT and CDR2 YNNKEL come from the germline V gene (reference sequence). CDR3 length: 15 amino acids. CDR3 DNA: TGTGCCAGCAGCCTCCGGGACAGGGTCGGCTACGAGCAGTACTTC. Translation: CASSLRDRVGYEQYF.

The V and J genes are TRBV4-1 and TRBJ2-3, with 13 bases aligning to TRBD2. V gave up 4 bases and J gave up 2 bases; unmatched junction bases: 6. The CDR3 extends over 17 amino acids. Germline CDR1 and CDR2: MGHRA and YSYEKL. CDR3 sequence (DNA): TGCGCCAGCAGCCTATCGGGACTAGCGGGATACACAGATACGCAGTATTTT. As protein: CASSLSGLAGYTDTQYF.

The chain is built from TRBV4-1 and TRBJ1-4; 12 positions agree with TRBD1. V was pared by 3 bases and J by 7 bases, with 12 bases of the junction left unmatched. From germline, CDR1 is MGHRA and CDR2 YSYEKL. CDR3 length equals 18 residues. The CDR3: CASSHPPGQGALAEKLFF. The CDR3 DNA is TGCGCCAGCAGCCACCCGCCGGGACAGGGGGCGCTGGCTGAAAAACTGTTTTTT.

The table lists this clone with a count of one. This rearrangement joins TRBV5-1 to TRBJ1-5; 9 bases match TRBD1. CDR3 size: 15 residues. Germline CDR1 and CDR2: SGHRS and YFSETQ. V lost 0 bases to trimming and J lost 6 bases; unmatched junction nucleotides: 4. CDR3 residues: CASSLGTGVGQPQHF. The CDR3 nucleotides read TGCGCCAGCAGCTTGGGGACAGGGGTCGGTCAGCCCCAGCATTTT.

V usage is TRBV19 and J usage is TRBJ1-5, with 9 positions matching TRBD1. CDR3 length: 20 residues. Per germline, CDR1 LNHDA and CDR2 SQIVND (reference sequence). Trimming removed 3 bases from V and 0 bases from J; junction bases left unmatched: 15. This CDR3 reads CASSMKNRGRPPHSNQPQHF. CDR3 DNA: TGTGCCAGTAGTATGAAAAACAGGGGGCGGCCACCTCATAGCAATCAGCCCCAGCATTTT.

This chain joins TRBV7-2 and TRBJ2-1, with 12 bases aligning to TRBD2. This CDR3 has 15 amino acids. CDR1 is SGHTA and CDR2 is FQGNSA in the germline V gene. The V gene end was trimmed by 4 bases and the J gene end by 6 bases; junction bases not matched to a gene: 4. The DNA of the CDR3 is TGTGCCAGCAGCTGGACTAGCGGGATAACCAATGAGCAGTTCTTC. Residues: CASSWTSGITNEQFF.

CDR3: CASSYRTSGRASSYNEQFF. As DNA, the CDR3 is TGTGCCAGCAGTTACAGGACTAGCGGGAGGGCGAGCTCCTACAATGAGCAGTTCTTC. This chain connects TRBV27 to TRBJ2-1; 15 bases match TRBD2. Germline assignment: CDR1 MNHEY and CDR2 SMNVEV (reference sequence). With V trimmed by 4 bases and J by 0 bases, 7 bases remained unmatched. This CDR3 has 19 residues.

This clone was found once. The chain employs TRBV19 and TRBJ2-2, with 11 bases fitting TRBD2. Germline V gene lookup returns CDR1 LNHDA and CDR2 SQIVND (reference sequence). Unmatched junction bases numbered 6, after V lost 5 bases and J lost 7 bases. The CDR3 loop spans 15 amino acids. CDR3 loop: CASSELAGAVGELFF. DNA of the CDR3: TGTGCCAGTAGTGAACTAGCGGGAGCGGTCGGGGAGCTGTTTTTT.

DNA of the CDR3: TGTGCCAGCAGCCAGCTAGCGGGGCCCTACGAGCAGTACTTC. This codes for CASSQLAGPYEQYF. V usage is TRBV5-4 and J usage is TRBJ2-7, with TRBD2 matching over 9 bases. Trimming removed 4 bases from V and 2 bases from J; junction bases left unmatched: 4. This CDR3 region has 14 residues. The germline gives CDR1 SGHNT, CDR2 YYREEE (reference sequence).

The chain recombines TRBV11-2 with TRBJ2-5; unclear D gene. This CDR3 spans 12 amino acids. Germline values: CDR1 SGHAT, CDR2 FQNNGV. The V gene lost 6 bases and the J gene lost 4 bases, with 9 bases spanning the gap. For the CDR3, the DNA is TGTGCCAGCAGTCAGGCAGGAGAGACCCAGTACTTC. This encodes CASSQAGETQYF.

The rearrangement uses TRBV4-1 and TRBJ2-6; possible D gene TRBD1, 6 bases. V lost 1 base, J lost 4 bases, and 11 bases lay in between. CDR1 and CDR2 from the germline V gene are MGHRA and YSYEKL. The CDR3 is made up of 16 amino acids. This CDR3 is CASSQVGATGANVLTF. DNA of the CDR3: TGCGCCAGCAGCCAAGTGGGGGCGACGGGGGCCAACGTCCTGACTTTC.